These 15 T cell receptor beta chains share one sample of origin, sequenced in a study of T cells after yellow fever vaccination. TCRdb re-called the 5' RACE reads with MiXCR, one entry per CDR3 protein. The sample lists around 310,000 distinct CDR3 sequences; 8.7% were seen once. This material consisted of PBMCs, taken on the day of the first yellow fever vaccination. The origin of the receptors is a man younger than 35 who received the YFV17D yellow fever vaccine.

This rearrangement joins TRBV7-9 to TRBJ1-2, with 8 bases that match TRBD1. The CDR3 has 16 amino acids. The germline V gene has CDR1 SEHNR and CDR2 FQNEAQ (reference sequence). J was trimmed by 4 bases and V by 1 base; bases with no gene match: 8. DNA for the CDR3: TGTGCCAGCAGCTTAGATGGGGACAGGCACCTCTATGGCTACACCTTC. Translating gives CASSLDGDRHLYGYTF.

This clonotype was counted between two and nine times. The chain employs TRBV20-1 and TRBJ2-3, with D unresolved. This CDR3 is 16 amino acids long. Trimming pared 4 bases from V and 5 bases from J, leaving 22 bases between. Germline V CDR1 and CDR2: DFQATT, SNEGSKA (reference sequence). This CDR3 is CSATATGRLMEDTQYF. CDR3 DNA: TGCAGTGCTACTGCCACGGGCCGATTAATGGAAGATACGCAGTATTTT.

The rearrangement uses TRBV10-2 and TRBJ1-2; maybe TRBD1 (5 bases). Deletions cut 3 bases from V and 7 bases from J, with 12 bases between. Germline V lookup: CDR1 WSHSY, CDR2 SAAADI. This CDR3 is built from 13 residues. CDR3 sequence reads: CASSDRGRGGYTF. The CDR3 DNA reads TGCGCCAGCAGTGATCGAGGGAGGGGTGGCTACACCTTC.

This clonotype was counted many times. The chain couples TRBV5-1 to TRBJ2-3; no definite D call. Germline CDR1 reads SGHRS; CDR2 reads YFSETQ. Between the trimmed V and J ends, which lost 5 bases and 3 bases, there was a span of 19 bases. The length of the CDR3 is 16 residues. The CDR3 reads CASRAEPRSPTDTQYF. CDR3 nucleotides: TGCGCCAGCAGAGCCGAGCCACGTAGTCCGACAGATACGCAGTATTTT.

J is TRBJ1-1 and V is TRBV6-1; D unclear. The CDR3 contains 15 residues. V dropped 4 bases and J dropped 5 bases, with 17 bases sitting between them. Germline V gene data show CDR1 as MNHNS and CDR2 as SASEGT. The CDR3 loop is CASSASLRVGTEAFF. CDR3 coding DNA: TGTGCCAGCAGTGCCTCTTTGAGGGTTGGGACTGAAGCTTTCTTT.

This clonotype was seen many times. The J gene is TRBJ2-3, the V gene TRBV5-1; D perhaps matches TRBD1 (5 bases). Trimming removed 0 bases at V and 13 bases at J, with 15 bases between. The CDR3 runs 13 residues. CDR1 is SGHRS and CDR2 is YFSETQ in the germline V gene. This chain's CDR3 is CASSLDKDLGEYF. The DNA for the CDR3 is TGCGCCAGCAGCTTGGATAAGGACCTAGGGGAGTATTTT. Looking up the rest from reference TRBV5-1 and TRBJ2-3 gives the full variable domain: KAGVTQTPRYLIKTRGQQVTLSCSPISGHRSVSWYQQTPGQGLQFLFEYFSETQRNKGNFPGRFSGRQFSNSRSEMNVSTLELGDSALYLCASSLDKDLGEYFGPGTRLTVL.

The rearrangement links TRBV5-4 to TRBJ2-3; perhaps TRBD2 as D (6 bases). The CDR3 consists of 14 residues. Trimming removed 5 bases at V and 6 bases at J, with 16 bases between. Germline loops: CDR1 SGHNT, CDR2 YYREEE (reference sequence). The DNA for the CDR3 is TGTGCCAGCAGGGAGCCCCCGGGGGACGATACGCAGTATTTT. Encoded protein: CASREPPGDDTQYF.

This clonotype was observed at least ten times. The chain couples TRBV10-3 to TRBJ2-7; D remains unclear. The CDR3 contains 13 residues. Trimming shortened V by 0 bases and J by 2 bases, and 5 bases separated the two germline ends. Per germline, CDR1 ENHRY and CDR2 SYGVKD. The CDR3 DNA follows: TGTGCCATCAGTGAGTCTGAGGCCTACGAGCAGTACGTC. This codes for CAISESEAYEQYV.

J is TRBJ1-2 and V is TRBV5-4; 8 positions agree with TRBD1. Germline V gives CDR1 SGHNT, CDR2 YYREEE (reference sequence). V lost 2 bases and J lost 12; bases outside the gene matches: 9. CDR3 length equals 13 residues. The CDR3 loop is CASSFSGGGIDTF. The CDR3, as DNA: TGTGCCAGCAGCTTCTCAGGGGGCGGTATAGACACCTTC.

The V gene is TRBV6-2 or TRBV6-3, the J gene TRBJ1-1; the D is unclear. The CDR3 contains 15 residues. Germline-derived CDR1 and CDR2 are MNHEY and SVGEGT. V lost 6 bases and J lost 0, with 14 bases in between. DNA for the CDR3: TGTGCCAGCAGGGAACATGGGTTCATGAACACTGAAGCTTTCTTT. The encoded protein is CASREHGFMNTEAFF.

This clonotype has more than one count but fewer than ten. This chain links TRBV12-3 or TRBV12-4 with TRBJ2-3; D unresolved. Trimming stripped 4 bases from V and 0 bases from J, with 5 bases between. The CDR3 length is 13 residues. In DNA form, the CDR3 reads TGTGCCAGCAGTTCCCCTAGCACAGATACGCAGTATTTT. Its protein is CASSSPSTDTQYF.

This clonotype has at least ten counts. The chain links TRBV27 to TRBJ1-1; a possible D gene is TRBD1 (5 bases). CDR3 size: 16 residues. The V gene lost 0 bases and the J gene lost 0 bases, with 11 bases spanning the gap. In germline, CDR1 is MNHEY, CDR2 SMNVEV (reference sequence). The CDR3 here is CASSLSAGDLNTEAFF. DNA of the CDR3: TGTGCCAGCAGTTTATCCGCGGGGGACCTGAACACTGAAGCTTTCTTT.

This clonotype was observed a handful of times. The chain is built from TRBV6-6 and TRBJ1-5; weak D call: TRBD1 (5 bases). The germline V and J ends were trimmed by 6 bases and 9 bases, with 12 bases remaining between them. The CDR3 extends over 12 amino acids. Germline V gene sequence: CDR1 MNHNY, CDR2 SVGAGI (reference sequence). The CDR3 sequence is CASRVGGRPQHF. CDR3 sequence (DNA): TGTGCCAGCAGGGTGGGGGGGAGGCCCCAGCATTTT.

This clonotype was observed a handful of times. J is TRBJ1-1 and V is TRBV10-3, with D maybe TRBD1 (6 bases). Germline CDR1 reads ENHRY; CDR2 reads SYGVKD. This CDR3 comprises 13 residues. The germline V and J ends were trimmed by 4 bases and 1 base, with 7 bases remaining between them. The CDR3 coding sequence is TGTGCCATCAGTGGCAGGGGGAACACTGAAGCTTTCTTT. Its translation is CAISGRGNTEAFF.

V is TRBV9 and J is TRBJ2-3; TRBD2 is a possible D gene (7 bases). Trimming removed 4 bases at V and 2 bases at J, with 17 bases between. The CDR3 spans 16 residues. Germline CDR1 SGDLS, CDR2 YYNGEE. CDR3 nucleotide sequence: TGTGCCAGCAGCCCAAGAGGGGGGGACCACACAGATACGCAGTATTTT. Protein product: CASSPRGGDHTDTQYF.